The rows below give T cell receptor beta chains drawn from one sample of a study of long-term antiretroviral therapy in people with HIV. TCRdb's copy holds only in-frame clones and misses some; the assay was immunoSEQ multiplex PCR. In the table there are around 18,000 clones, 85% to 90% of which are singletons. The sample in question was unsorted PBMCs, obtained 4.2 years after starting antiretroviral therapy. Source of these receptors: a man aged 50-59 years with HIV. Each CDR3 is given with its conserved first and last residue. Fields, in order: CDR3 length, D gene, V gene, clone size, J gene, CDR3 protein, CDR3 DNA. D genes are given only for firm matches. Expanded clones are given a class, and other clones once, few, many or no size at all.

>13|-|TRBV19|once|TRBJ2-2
CASSMQGAGELFF
TGTGCCAGTAGTATGCAGGGTGCCGGGGAGCTGTTTTTT
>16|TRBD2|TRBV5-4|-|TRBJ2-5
CASSRTSGNTQETQYF
TGTGCCAGCAGCCGGACTAGCGGTAATACCCAAGAGACCCAGTACTTC
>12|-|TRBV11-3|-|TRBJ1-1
CASSVGGTEAFF
TGTGCCAGCAGCGTAGGGGGAACTGAAGCTTTCTTT
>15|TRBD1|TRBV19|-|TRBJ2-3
CASSVGQGSTDTQYF
TGTGCCAGTAGTGTCGGACAGGGGTCCACAGATACGCAGTATTTT
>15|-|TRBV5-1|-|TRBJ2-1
CASSLVTGSYNEQFF
TGCGCCAGCAGCTTGGTTACGGGGTCCTACAATGAGCAGTTCTTC
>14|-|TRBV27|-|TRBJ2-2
CASSIYPGTGELFF
TGTGCCAGCAGCATATATCCAGGGACCGGGGAGCTGTTTTTT
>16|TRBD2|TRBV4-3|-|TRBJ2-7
CASSPQPPGLAYEQYF
TGCGCCAGCAGCCCCCAGCCGCCGGGACTAGCCTACGAGCAGTACTTC
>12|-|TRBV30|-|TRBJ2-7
CAWSKHGYEQYF
TGTGCCTGGAGTAAGCACGGCTACGAGCAGTACTTC
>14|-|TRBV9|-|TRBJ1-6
CASSEGGVTSPLHF
TGTGCCAGCAGCGAGGGGGGGGTTACTTCACCCCTCCACTTT
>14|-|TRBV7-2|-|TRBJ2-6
CASSSASGANVLTF
TGTGCCAGCAGTTCTGCCTCTGGGGCCAACGTCCTGACTTTC
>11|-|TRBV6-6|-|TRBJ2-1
CAARTSGGEFF
TGTGCCGCGAGGACCTCGGGGGGCGAGTTCTTC